Presented here are 16 T cell receptor beta chains from one specimen sequenced in a study of T cells after posttransplantation cyclophosphamide. Profiled with immunoSEQ multiplex PCR; TCRdb holds only in-frame clones, not every one. The sample carries more than 30,000 clones, around nine tenths recorded once. The naive gate required viable CD3+CD4+ or CD3+CD8+ cells with CCR7+CD45RA+CD45RO-CD95-CD27+CD28+ phenotype. Sequencing was performed on naive CD4+ T cells sorted from PBMCs. The receptors here all came from a woman aged 60-75 years in good health, CMV-negative, and a related stem cell transplant donor.

This clone was found once. The chain joins TRBV5-4 to TRBJ2-1, with 8 bases aligning to TRBD2. The V gene's germline CDR1 is SGHNT and CDR2 YYREEE (reference sequence). The CDR3 is 15 amino acids. The trim removed 1 base at V and 4 bases at J, leaving 4 bases unmatched. The CDR3 DNA is TGTGCCAGCAGCTTGCGAAGCGGGGGTTACAATGAGCAGTTCTTC. This translates into CASSLRSGGYNEQFF.

The CDR3 sequence: CASSILGQGDAYNEQFF. CDR3 DNA: TGTGCCAGCAGCATCCTAGGACAGGGGGACGCCTACAATGAGCAGTTCTTC. This chain links TRBV7-2 with TRBJ2-1, with 10 bases fitting TRBD1. This CDR3 spans 17 amino acids. CDR1 and CDR2 (germline): SGHTA, FQGNSA. Trimming at V came to 5 bases and at J to 2 bases, leaving 9 bases not matched to a gene.

The rearrangement uses TRBV7-2 and TRBJ1-4, with D hard to call. Trimming stripped 4 bases from V and 3 bases from J, with 15 bases between. Germline CDR1 is SGHTA and CDR2 is FQGNSA. The CDR3 runs 16 residues. DNA of the CDR3: TGTGCCAGCAGCTCCCTCCCCAGAGGCCCTAATGAAAAACTGTTTTTT. Encoded protein: CASSSLPRGPNEKLFF.

The V and J genes are TRBV10-3 and TRBJ2-5; weak D call: TRBD1 (6 bases). This CDR3 has 13 amino acids. Trimming pared 2 bases from V and 7 bases from J, leaving 11 bases between. Per the germline V gene, CDR1 is ENHRY and CDR2 is SYGVKD. The CDR3 here is CAISEEVGATQYF. The CDR3 region has the DNA TGTGCCATCAGTGAGGAGGTGGGGGCGACCCAGTACTTC.

The chain joins TRBV10-3 to TRBJ1-6; D remains ambiguous. V was pared by 7 bases and J by 8 bases, with 12 bases between. The germline V gene encodes CDR1 ENHRY and CDR2 SYGVKD. The CDR3 has 13 amino acids. The DNA of the CDR3 is TGTGCCATCAACTCTCAGGTCGATTCACCCCTCCACTTT. Protein product: CAINSQVDSPLHF.

The chain has TRBV6-7 and TRBJ2-1, with D perhaps TRBD2 (5 bases). TRBV6-7 is an open reading frame whose function is uncertain. CDR3 length: 17 amino acids. V was shortened by 6 bases and J by 6 bases, with 24 bases between the two germline ends. This CDR3 reads CASSFVMSQRHGNEQFF. The CDR3, as DNA: TGTGCCAGCAGCTTCGTTATGTCGCAGCGGCATGGCAATGAGCAGTTCTTC.

The chain uses TRBV5-1 and TRBJ2-7, with D hard to call. The CDR3 has 13 residues. Trimming left V 4 bases short and J 4 bases short, with 12 bases between. CDR1 is SGHRS, CDR2 YFSETQ, per germline. The CDR3 sequence: CASSPNRGYEQYF. The CDR3 coding sequence is TGCGCCAGCAGCCCAAATCGAGGTTACGAGCAGTACTTC.

The chain combines TRBV19 with TRBJ2-5; TRBD1 matches 9 bases. The germline CDR1 and CDR2 sequences are LNHDA and SQIVND (reference sequence). This CDR3 contains 13 residues. V dropped 6 bases and J dropped 1; count of bases not matched to a gene: 0. CDR3 in amino acids: CASRTGGQETQYF. CDR3 DNA sequence: TGTGCCAGTAGGACAGGGGGCCAAGAGACCCAGTACTTC.

The chain has TRBV29-1 and TRBJ2-3; tentative D call: TRBD1 (5 bases). Trimming shortened V by 2 bases and J by 5 bases, and 8 bases separated the two germline ends. This CDR3 spans 12 amino acids. CDR1 SQVTM and CDR2 ANQGSEA come from the germline V gene. Here the CDR3 reads CSVENQGDTQYF. The CDR3 DNA reads as TGCAGCGTTGAAAATCAGGGAGATACGCAGTATTTT.

The chain is built from TRBV15 and TRBJ1-2, with a tentative D call TRBD1 (5 bases). Germline assignment: CDR1 LNHNV and CDR2 YYDKDF (reference sequence). The V and J ends lost 1 base and 4 bases respectively, with 10 bases between them. The CDR3 has 14 residues. For the CDR3, the DNA is TGTGCCACCAGCAGAGCGGACAAGAGCTATGGCTACACCTTC. Residues: CATSRADKSYGYTF.

The table lists this clone with a count of one. The chain recombines TRBV5-1 with TRBJ2-7, with D possibly TRBD1 on 6 matching bases. Germline loops: CDR1 SGHRS, CDR2 YFSETQ. The CDR3 has 14 residues. V lost 0 bases and J 2 bases, leaving 9 bases between the germline ends. The CDR3 protein is CASSLVPGAYEQYF. CDR3 nucleotide sequence: TGCGCCAGCAGCTTGGTCCCAGGGGCCTACGAGCAGTACTTC.

This sequence joins TRBV5-1 and TRBJ2-5; 9 bases agree with TRBD2. Trimming at V came to 0 bases and at J to 1 base, leaving 10 bases not matched to a gene. CDR3 size: 18 residues. Germline values: CDR1 SGHRS, CDR2 YFSETQ. CDR3 in amino acids: CASSLVGGGAGFQETQYF. The CDR3 DNA is TGCGCCAGCAGCTTGGTGGGCGGGGGGGCCGGATTCCAAGAGACCCAGTACTTC.

The chain is built from TRBV28 and TRBJ2-3; TRBD2 agrees at 9 bases. CDR3 length equals 16 residues. Germline assignment: CDR1 MDHEN and CDR2 SYDVKM. V was pared by 8 bases and J by 4 bases, with 13 bases of the junction left unmatched. CDR3 nucleotides: TGTGCCAGCCTAGGGCGGGAGGGCCTCCGCCCAGATACGCAGTATTTT. Its protein product is CASLGREGLRPDTQYF.

The V call is TRBV2, the J call TRBJ2-7, with TRBD2 matching 12 bases. Germline V gene lookup returns CDR1 SNHLY and CDR2 FYNNEI. The CDR3 loop spans 12 amino acids. Losses at the gene ends were 8 bases for V and 4 bases for J; bases not matched to a gene: 0. The CDR3 nucleotides read TGTGCCAGCCTAGCGGGGGGGTACGAGCAGTACTTC. Translated, it gives CASLAGGYEQYF.

This clone has a handful of counts. The rearrangement joins TRBV28 to TRBJ1-2, with D possibly matching TRBD1 (5 bases). CDR1 is MDHEN, CDR2 SYDVKM, per germline. This CDR3 is 16 amino acids long. Trimming left V 7 bases short and J 0 bases short, with 18 bases between. CDR3 amino acids: CASTRPQGYPNYGYTF. Written as DNA, the CDR3 is TGTGCCAGCACGCGACCCCAGGGATATCCTAACTATGGCTACACCTTC.

The rearrangement joins TRBV7-3 to TRBJ2-1; maybe TRBD2 (6 bases). In germline, CDR1 is SGHTA, CDR2 FQGTGA. CDR3 size: 13 residues. V was pared by 6 bases and J by 4 bases, with 10 bases between. CDR3 nucleotide sequence: TGTGCCAGCAGTGGGGGGACTTACAATGAGCAGTTCTTC. Translated, it gives CASSGGTYNEQFF.